This T cell receptor beta chain was captured by sequencing in a study of T cell repertoires in cytomegalovirus infection (dated by TCRdb to the late 2010s). Broadly, across the study: The peptide stimulations were aimed at well-studied HLA-B-restricted epitopes as well as recently identified HLA-C-restricted CMV epitopes, whose presentation resists viral immunomodulation. The HLA type of each donor mattered for the analysis, because public TCR beta signatures pointed to carriage of CMV infection along with the matching HLA type.

Results the study describes overall, beyond this receptor: The ex vivo response was dominated by HLA-C-restricted CMV-specific TCR beta clonotypes, which also provided the single most frequent clonotype in two of eight donors. Carriers of CMV infection plus the relevant HLA type were discriminated by the cumulative frequency of public TCR beta family members in the study cohort and in an independent approximately 350-donor cohort.

The CDR3 numbers 15 residues from cysteine through phenylalanine. Only the CDR3 part of the read is kept: 45 bases, read in frame from the first base. Ends trimmed: V by 8 bases, J by 5 bases; bases unmatched to a gene: 9. Sequences LNHDA (CDR1) and SQIVND (CDR2) are obtained from the germline V gene (reference sequence). Sequencing took place on an Illumina HiSeq 1500. The public reads were reprocessed in TCRdb via fastp at Q25 and MiXCR, keeping in-frame beta chains. Rows with a matching CDR3 protein are joined into one entry that keeps the most common DNA and genes. In this sample the table shows about 310,000 distinct CDR3 sequences, 20% to 30% of which occur a single time. Clones ranked in the top ten supply about an eighth of the sample. This clonotype appeared a few times. The antigen it binds to is not known. No base qualities exist here, and no much larger clone lies one base off it. The sample's treatment or condition label, decoded: in vitro stimulation with specific CMV peptide epitopes to enrich CMV-specific T cells.

Here the sequenced sample was cultured PBMCs, taken from culture after CMV antigen stimulation. The sequence links TRBV19 to TRBJ2-1; 10 central bases correspond to TRBD1. The clonotype comes from a human donor in good health (CMV status not recorded). Some clones in this sample may be carry-over from other donors' samples. The CDR3 loop reads CASRTGTGDNNEQFF. At the DNA level, the sequence is TGTGCCAGTCGGACCGGGACAGGGGACAACAATGAGCAGTTCTTC.